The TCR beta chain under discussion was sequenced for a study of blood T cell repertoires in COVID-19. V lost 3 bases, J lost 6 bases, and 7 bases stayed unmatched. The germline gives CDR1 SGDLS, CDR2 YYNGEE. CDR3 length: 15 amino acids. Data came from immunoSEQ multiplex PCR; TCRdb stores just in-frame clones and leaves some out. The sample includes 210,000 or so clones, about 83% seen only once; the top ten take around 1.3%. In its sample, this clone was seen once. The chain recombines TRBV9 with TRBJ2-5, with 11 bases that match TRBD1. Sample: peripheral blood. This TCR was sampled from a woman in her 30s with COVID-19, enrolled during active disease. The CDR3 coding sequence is TGTGCCAGCAGCGGGGGGACAGGGGGTTCGCAGACCCAGTACTTC. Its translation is CASSGGTGGSQTQYF.